The 24 T cell receptor beta chains below all came from one sample that was sequenced in a study of T cell responses to AZD1222 COVID-19 vaccine. Data came from immunoSEQ multiplex PCR; TCRdb stores just in-frame clones and leaves some out. The table lists some 170,000 clones, 80% to 95% of them singletons. The sequenced sample was peripheral blood, obtained 28 days after the second dose of the MenACWY control vaccine. The source is an adult who received the MenACWY meningococcal vaccine as a control.

In its sample, this clone was seen once. The chain recombines TRBV7-2 with TRBJ1-1, with D unresolved. The V end lost 1 base, the J end lost 2 bases, and 8 bases lay between the germline ends. This CDR3 region has 14 residues. Germline lookup yields CDR1 SGHTA and CDR2 FQGNSA. The CDR3 DNA follows: TGTGCCAGCAGCTTAGTGGTCAGTAACACTGAAGCTTTCTTT. Translated: CASSLVVSNTEAFF.

This clone was detected only a few times. V usage is TRBV30 and J usage is TRBJ1-3; D unresolved. The germline CDR1 and CDR2 sequences are GTSNPN and SVGIG (reference sequence). The CDR3 loop spans 14 amino acids. Trimming cost V 2 bases and J 1 base, with 9 bases left between them. The CDR3 region is CAWSYGLSGNTIYF. CDR3 bases: TGTGCCTGGAGTTACGGGCTTTCTGGAAACACCATATATTTT. The full variable domain, completed using reference TRBV30 and TRBJ1-3, is SQTIHQWPATLVQPVGSPLSLECTVEGTSNPNLYWYRQAAGRGLQLLFYSVGIGQISSEVPQNLSASRPQDRQFILSSKKLLLSDSGFYLCAWSYGLSGNTIYFGEGSWLTVV.

The V gene is TRBV5-1, the J gene TRBJ1-3, with D perhaps matching TRBD1 (6 bases). V was clipped by 4 bases and J by 0 bases, with 23 bases between them. The CDR3 loop spans 19 amino acids. CDR1 is SGHRS and CDR2 is YFSETQ in the germline V gene. CDR3 bases: TGCGCCAGCAGCCGAAGAGCCGGGACACTCGATACCTCTGGAAACACCATATATTTT. This encodes CASSRRAGTLDTSGNTIYF.

The J gene is TRBJ1-2, the V gene TRBV7-9; D is unresolved. The CDR3 loop spans 13 amino acids. CDR1 and CDR2 from the germline V gene are SEHNR and FQNEAQ (reference sequence). Trimming removed 3 bases at V and 2 bases at J, with 7 bases between. CDR3 DNA sequence: TGTGCCAGCAGCTTCGACGGGAACTATGGCTACACCTTC. Its protein product is CASSFDGNYGYTF.

The chain carries TRBV6-5 and TRBJ2-5, with D possibly TRBD2 on 6 matching bases. Deletions cut 7 bases from V and 3 bases from J, with 12 bases between. This CDR3 comprises 13 residues. Germline CDR1 reads MNHEY; CDR2 reads SVGAGI. This chain's CDR3 is CASNMWGEETQYF. CDR3 DNA sequence: TGTGCCAGCAACATGTGGGGGGAAGAGACCCAGTACTTC.

This sequence joins TRBV12-1 and TRBJ2-1; the table's D call of TRBD2 was not tested on the DNA. TRBV12-1 is labeled a pseudogene. The CDR3 extends over 16 amino acids. The CDR3 loop reads CASSFALTGVRSEQFF. The CDR3 DNA reads as TGTGCCAGCAGCTTTGCCCTCACGGGGGTCCGGAGTGAGCAGTTCTTC.

This sequence joins TRBV12-3 or TRBV12-4 and TRBJ1-5; 7 bases map to TRBD1. With V trimmed by 6 bases and J by 4 bases, 3 bases remained unmatched. The CDR3 has 13 amino acids. The DNA of the CDR3 is TGTGCCAGCAGGGCAGGGGGGAATCAGCCCCAGCATTTT. Its translation: CASRAGGNQPQHF.

The rearrangement uses TRBV30 and TRBJ1-3, with D hard to call. The CDR3 spans 15 residues. Between the trimmed V and J ends, which lost 8 bases and 1 base, there was a span of 18 bases. The V gene's germline CDR1 is GTSNPN and CDR2 SVGIG (reference sequence). As DNA, the CDR3 is TGTGCCCACAGAGGGATCGGGAATTCTGGAAACACCATATATTTT. This sequence encodes CAHRGIGNSGNTIYF.

The chain's CDR3 is CASSRPGTGGGYGYTF. In DNA, the CDR3 is TGTGCCAGCAGCAGACCCGGGACAGGGGGTGGGTATGGCTACACCTTC. The chain has TRBV3-1 (or the pseudogene TRBV3-2) and TRBJ1-2, with 11 bases fitting TRBD1. CDR3 length: 16 amino acids. Trimming cost V 5 bases and J 5 bases; bases outside gene matches: 10. Germline-derived CDR1 and CDR2 are LGHDT and YNNKEL (reference sequence).

This chain joins TRBV6-5 and TRBJ1-3; D gene unclear. With 0 bases removed from V and 0 bases from J, the gap between germline ends came to 6 bases. There are 15 residues in the CDR3. Germline CDR1 is MNHEY and CDR2 is SVGAGI. Here the CDR3 reads CASSYSTASGNTIYF. The DNA of the CDR3 is TGTGCCAGCAGTTACTCAACCGCCTCTGGAAACACCATATATTTT.

In this sample, this clone turned up once. The chain carries TRBV6-5 and TRBJ1-1, with D tentatively TRBD1 (5 bases). CDR3 size: 12 residues. Germline V lookup: CDR1 MNHEY, CDR2 SVGAGI. The V end was cut by 10 bases, the J end by 6 bases, with 15 bases between. CDR3 protein: CATRGAGAEAFF. The CDR3 nucleotides are TGTGCCACCCGGGGCGCCGGTGCTGAAGCTTTCTTT.

The chain is built from TRBV9 and TRBJ2-3, with a possible D match to TRBD1 (5 bases). The V end lost 0 bases, the J end lost 2 bases, and 7 bases lay between the germline ends. The germline CDR1 and CDR2 sequences are SGDLS and YYNGEE. This CDR3 contains 14 residues. The CDR3 nucleotides are TGTGCCAGCAGCGTAGGGGGCCTCACAGATACGCAGTATTTT. Its protein is CASSVGGLTDTQYF. Full variable domain (outside the CDR3, taken from reference TRBV9 and TRBJ2-3): DSGVTQTPKHLITATGQRVTLRCSPRSGDLSVYWYQQSLDQGLQFLIQYYNGEERAKGNILERFSAQQFPDLHSELNLSSLELGDSALYFCASSVGGLTDTQYFGPGTRLTVL.

The gene calls are TRBV19 and TRBJ1-2; D is perhaps TRBD1 (5 bases). V shed 8 bases and J shed 4 bases, with 23 bases lying between them. Per germline, CDR1 LNHDA and CDR2 SQIVND (reference sequence). There are 16 residues in the CDR3. The CDR3 region has the DNA TGTGCCAGTGCTATTCCCGGGACGCTCGCTCTCTATGGCTACACCTTC. Its translation is CASAIPGTLALYGYTF.

V usage is TRBV28 and J usage is TRBJ1-4, with a weak D call TRBD1 (6 bases). The CDR3 runs to 14 residues. The V and J ends lost 6 bases and 7 bases respectively, with 15 bases between them. Germline assignment: CDR1 MDHEN and CDR2 SYDVKM. The CDR3 sequence is CASSSGDAREKLFF. The CDR3 coding sequence is TGTGCCAGCAGCTCAGGGGATGCGCGTGAAAAACTGTTTTTT.

This rearrangement joins TRBV7-8 to TRBJ2-1; D perhaps matches TRBD2 (5 bases). CDR1 and CDR2 (germline): SGHVS, FQNEAQ. The CDR3 has 13 residues. Trimming pared 5 bases from V and 8 bases from J, leaving 13 bases between. In nucleotides, the CDR3 is TGTGCCAGCAGCCCTCCTTCTAGCTATGAGCAGTTCTTC. As protein: CASSPPSSYEQFF. Supplemented by reference TRBV7-8 and TRBJ2-1, the full variable domain reads GAGVSQSPRYKVAKRGQDVALRCDPISGHVSLFWYQQALGQGPEFLTYFQNEAQLDKSGLPSDRFFAERPEGSVSTLKIQRTQQEDSAVYLCASSPPSSYEQFFGPGTRLTVL.

This rearrangement joins TRBV4-1 to TRBJ1-3, with D hard to call. This CDR3 comprises 17 residues. CDR1 and CDR2 from the germline V gene are MGHRA and YSYEKL. The V gene lost 4 bases and the J gene lost 0 bases, with 16 bases spanning the gap. The CDR3 DNA reads TGCGCCAGCAGCCCAGCCATCGGAGGTTTCTCTGGAAACACCATATATTTT. Its translation is CASSPAIGGFSGNTIYF.

V gene TRBV3-1 (or the pseudogene TRBV3-2) combines with J gene TRBJ1-1; D is unresolved. The CDR3 extends over 14 amino acids. Looked up from germline, CDR1 is LGHDT and CDR2 is YNNKEL (reference sequence). V was clipped by 0 bases and J by 3 bases, with 8 bases between them. CDR3 sequence (DNA): TGTGCCAGCAGCCAAGACAGAGGTTACACTGAAGCTTTCTTT. Encoded protein: CASSQDRGYTEAFF.

The rearrangement uses TRBV15 and TRBJ2-7; D is ambiguous. This CDR3 has 13 amino acids. Germline V gene sequence: CDR1 LNHNV, CDR2 YYDKDF (reference sequence). Trimming stripped 0 bases from V and 5 bases from J, with 8 bases between. The CDR3 nucleotides are TGTGCCACCAGCAGAGATCAATGGAACGAGCAGTACTTC. Translating it yields CATSRDQWNEQYF.

This clone showed up just a few times. At one end the junction does not follow the germline gene, possibly because of a read error. J is TRBJ1-6 and V is TRBV19; D is possibly TRBD1 (5 bases). The CDR3 has 13 residues. Germline-derived CDR1 and CDR2 are LNHDA and SQIVND (reference sequence). CDR3: CASTGSSNSPLHF. In DNA form, the CDR3 reads TGTGCCAGTACAGGGTCCTCTAATTCACCCCTCCACTTT.

This clone was picked up one time. The chain links TRBV10-1 to TRBJ2-1, with 13 bases aligning to TRBD2. The germline V gene has CDR1 WNHNN and CDR2 SYGVQD (reference sequence). The V and J ends lost 10 bases and 8 bases, in that order; junction bases with no gene match: 5. This CDR3 region has 13 residues. CDR3 residues: CATRTSGGHEQFF. The CDR3 coding sequence is TGCGCCACCCGGACTAGCGGGGGTCATGAGCAGTTCTTC.

This sequence joins TRBV11-2 and TRBJ1-5; D is unclear. Trimming took 1 base from V and 4 from J, leaving 17 bases between them. CDR1 is SGHAT and CDR2 is FQNNGV in the germline V gene. The CDR3 length is 17 residues. CDR3 nucleotides: TGTGCCAGCAGCTTAGGCCCGGGAAGCTCTAAGAATCAGCCCCAGCATTTT. Amino acid sequence: CASSLGPGSSKNQPQHF. The entire variable domain, with the rest obtained from reference TRBV11-2 and TRBJ1-5, is as follows: EAGVAQSPRYKIIEKRQSVAFWCNPISGHATLYWYQQILGQGPKLLIQFQNNGVVDDSQLPKDRFSAERLKGVDSTLKIQPAKLEDSAVYLCASSLGPGSSKNQPQHFGDGTRLSIL.

This chain links TRBV10-3 with TRBJ1-5; 9 nucleotides match TRBD1. Germline V lookup: CDR1 ENHRY, CDR2 SYGVKD. This CDR3 is 15 amino acids long. Unmatched junction bases numbered 4, after V lost 5 bases and J lost 2 bases. The CDR3 DNA sequence: TGTGCCATCAGTACAGGGGGCATTGGCAATCAGCCCCAGCATTTT. It yields the protein CAISTGGIGNQPQHF.

The chain carries TRBV15 and TRBJ2-2, with D possibly TRBD1 on 5 matching bases. CDR1 is LNHNV, CDR2 YYDKDF, per germline (reference sequence). Between the trimmed V and J ends, which lost 0 bases and 5 bases, there was a span of 10 bases. The CDR3 is made up of 15 amino acids. The DNA for the CDR3 is TGTGCCACCAGCAGAGATGCCAGGGTAACCGGGGAGCTGTTTTTT. Its protein product is CATSRDARVTGELFF.

This sequence joins TRBV6-4 and TRBJ1-2; D is ambiguous. Germline-derived CDR1 and CDR2 are MRHNA and SNTAGT. The V and J ends lost 6 bases and 4 bases respectively, with 18 bases between them. There are 15 residues in the CDR3. The CDR3 DNA reads as TGTGCCAGCAGGAACTCCCCGGGAGGTGCCTATGGCTACACCTTC. This encodes CASRNSPGGAYGYTF.